This TCR beta chain was found in a study of blood T cell repertoires in COVID-19 (dated by TCRdb to the early 2020s). Notes on the research overall: Samples covering the acute and convalescent phases of COVID-19 were provided by collaborators in the United States, Italy and Spain. Nearly every sample came with metadata listing a de-identified subject ID, COVID-19 status, age in years and sex. Subjects who had been exposed to COVID-19, were actively infected with it, or had recovered from it provided the deeply sampled blood TCRbeta repertoires that made up the dataset. HLA class I and class II types, where available, came from metadata supplied by the sample provider rather than from assay-based typing. The repertoires were made available in a free public database intended to serve as a resource for research on the immune response to SARS-CoV-2. The material from the prospective study consisted of cDNA or gDNA derived from T cells, B-cell-depleted T cells, or PBMCs. Samples came from the ongoing ImmuneRACE study (first 160 participants) plus 1,254 subjects from 6 global collaborators. What the research found in general, with its limitations: How much clinical and demographic metadata was included differed by source and by participant, and the metadata was provided uncurated.

TCRbeta CDR3 regions were amplified from genomic DNA using the immunoSEQ Assay, a bias-controlled multiplex PCR. The study's own analysis went as follows. The number of nucleated cells in each sample was estimated from the amplification of reference gene primers within the assay. To quantify the absolute abundance of each unique TCRbeta CDR3 rearrangement, sequence reads were collapsed and filtered. For each sample, productive Simpson clonality was calculated as the square root of Simpson's diversity index over productive rearrangements. Sourced from immuneACCESS, this table was stored by TCRdb with only in-frame sequences that have V and J called. A share of the clones is absent; for the studies checked, an unresolved V gene accounts for under half, and the remainder has no known explanation. Clone size and V and J calls were adopted from that table, with D and trimming inferred from the DNA. Across this sample there are under 50,000 clones, with just over 90% seen only once. The top ten clones comprise about 1% of the sample.

At one collaborating source in Seattle, patients were enrolled during active infection and were followed longitudinally through the course of disease. Whole blood was collected in K2EDTA tubes by collaborating institutions according to the institutions' own protocols. For TCRbeta analysis, collaborators shipped samples as frozen whole blood, isolated PBMCs, or DNA extracted from either of those sample types. Deletion took 7 bases off V and 7 bases off J, with a span of 10 bases between the germline ends. The CDR3 numbers 11 residues from cysteine through phenylalanine. Only CDR3 DNA remains: 33 bases, in frame from the first base. Based on the germline V gene, the CDR1 and CDR2 sequences are MDHEN and SYDVKM. This clone was detected only once. The antigen it binds to is not known. No base quality information exists; no much larger clone differs at one position.

The receptor was isolated from a man aged 60 to 69 with COVID-19, enrolled during active disease. The specimen sequenced was peripheral blood. This chain is built from TRBV28 and TRBJ1-1, with the D gene not clear enough to name. The DNA sequence follows: TGTGCCAGCAAGGAGACGCTTGAAGCTTTCTTT. It is translated as CASKETLEAFF.